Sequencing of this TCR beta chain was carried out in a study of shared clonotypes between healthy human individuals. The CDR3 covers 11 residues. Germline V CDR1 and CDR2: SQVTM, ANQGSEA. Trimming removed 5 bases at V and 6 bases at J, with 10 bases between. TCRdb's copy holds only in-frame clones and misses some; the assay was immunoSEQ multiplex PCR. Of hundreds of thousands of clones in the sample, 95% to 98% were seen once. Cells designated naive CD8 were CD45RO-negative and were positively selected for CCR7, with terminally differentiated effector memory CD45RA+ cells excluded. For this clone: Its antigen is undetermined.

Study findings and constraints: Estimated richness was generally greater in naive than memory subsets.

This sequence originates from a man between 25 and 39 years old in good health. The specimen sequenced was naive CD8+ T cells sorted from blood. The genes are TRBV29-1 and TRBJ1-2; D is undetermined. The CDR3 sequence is CSVRSAHGYTF. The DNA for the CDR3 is TGCAGCGTTCGTTCAGCCCATGGCTACACCTTC.